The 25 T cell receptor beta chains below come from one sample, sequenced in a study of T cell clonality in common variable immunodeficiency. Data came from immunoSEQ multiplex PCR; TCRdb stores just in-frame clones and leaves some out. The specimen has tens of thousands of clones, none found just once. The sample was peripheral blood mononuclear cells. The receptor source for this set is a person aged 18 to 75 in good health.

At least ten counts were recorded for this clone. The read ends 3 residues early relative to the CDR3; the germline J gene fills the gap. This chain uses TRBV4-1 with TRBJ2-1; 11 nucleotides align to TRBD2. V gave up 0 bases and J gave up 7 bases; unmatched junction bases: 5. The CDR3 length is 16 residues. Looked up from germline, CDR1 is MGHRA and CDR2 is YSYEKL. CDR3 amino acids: CASSQDQLAGVNEQFF. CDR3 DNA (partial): TGCGCCAGCAGCCAAGATCAACTAGCGGGAGTAAATGAG.

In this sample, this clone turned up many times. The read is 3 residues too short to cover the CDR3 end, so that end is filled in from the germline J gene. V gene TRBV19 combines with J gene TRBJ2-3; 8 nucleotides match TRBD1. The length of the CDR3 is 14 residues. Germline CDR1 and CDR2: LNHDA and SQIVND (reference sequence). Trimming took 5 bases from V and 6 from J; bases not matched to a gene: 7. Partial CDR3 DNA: TGTGCCAGTAGTGTTCGGACAGGGATGGATACG. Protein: CASSVRTGMDT. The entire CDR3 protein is CASSVRTGMDTQYF.

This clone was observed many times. CDR3 residues: CASELTVSQGTQYF. CDR3 bases read: TGTGCCAGTGAGCTGACCGTCTCTCAGGGGACC. V gene TRBV19 combines with J gene TRBJ2-5; tentatively, D is TRBD1 (5 bases). The missing CDR3 end, 3 residues past where the read stops, is filled in from the germline J gene. The germline V gene has CDR1 LNHDA and CDR2 SQIVND (reference sequence). Trimming cost V 8 bases and J 7 bases, with 20 bases left between them. The CDR3 is 14 amino acids.

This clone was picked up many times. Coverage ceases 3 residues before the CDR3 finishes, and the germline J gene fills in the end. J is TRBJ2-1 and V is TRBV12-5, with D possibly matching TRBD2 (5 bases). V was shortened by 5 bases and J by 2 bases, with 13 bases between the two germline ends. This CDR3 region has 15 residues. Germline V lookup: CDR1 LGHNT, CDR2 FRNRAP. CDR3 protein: CASGPERPTYNEQFF. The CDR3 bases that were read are TGTGCTAGTGGTCCTGAGCGGCCCACCTACAATGAG. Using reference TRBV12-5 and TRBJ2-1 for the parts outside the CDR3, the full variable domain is DARVTQTPRHKVTEMGQEVTMRCQPILGHNTVFWYRQTMMQGLELLAYFRNRAPLDDSGMPKDRFSAEMPDATLATLKIQPSEPRDSAVYFCASGPERPTYNEQFFGPGTRLTVL.

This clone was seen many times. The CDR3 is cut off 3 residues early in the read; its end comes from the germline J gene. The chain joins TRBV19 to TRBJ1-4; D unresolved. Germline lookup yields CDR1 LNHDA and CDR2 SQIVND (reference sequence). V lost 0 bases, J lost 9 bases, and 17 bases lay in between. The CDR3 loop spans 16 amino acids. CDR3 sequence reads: CASSIDRPGELQKLFF. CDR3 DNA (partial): TGTGCCAGTAGTATAGATCGCCCCGGGGAACTGCAAAAA.

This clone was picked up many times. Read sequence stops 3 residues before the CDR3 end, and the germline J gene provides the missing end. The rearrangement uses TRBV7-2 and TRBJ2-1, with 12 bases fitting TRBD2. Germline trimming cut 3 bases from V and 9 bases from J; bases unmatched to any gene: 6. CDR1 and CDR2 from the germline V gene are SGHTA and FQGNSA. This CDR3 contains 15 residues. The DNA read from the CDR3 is TGTGCCAGCAGCTTCGGGACTAGCGGGCGGGGTGAG. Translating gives CASSFGTSGRGE. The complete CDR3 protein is CASSFGTSGRGEQFF.

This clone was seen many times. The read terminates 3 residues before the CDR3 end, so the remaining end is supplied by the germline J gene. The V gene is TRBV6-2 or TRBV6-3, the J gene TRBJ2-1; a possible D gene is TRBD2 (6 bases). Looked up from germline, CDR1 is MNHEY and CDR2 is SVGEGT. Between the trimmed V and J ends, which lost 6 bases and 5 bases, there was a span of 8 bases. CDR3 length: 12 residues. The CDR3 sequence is CASRRLDNEQFF. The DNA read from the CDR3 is TGTGCCAGCAGACGACTAGACAATGAG.

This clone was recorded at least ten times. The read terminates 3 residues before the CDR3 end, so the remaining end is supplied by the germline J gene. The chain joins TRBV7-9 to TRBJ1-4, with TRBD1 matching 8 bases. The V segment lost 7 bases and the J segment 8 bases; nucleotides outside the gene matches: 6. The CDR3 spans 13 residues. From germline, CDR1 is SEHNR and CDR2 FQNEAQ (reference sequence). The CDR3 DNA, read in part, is TGTGCCAGCAACCCAAGGACAGGGGAAAAA. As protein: CASNPRTGEK. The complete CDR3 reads CASNPRTGEKLFF.

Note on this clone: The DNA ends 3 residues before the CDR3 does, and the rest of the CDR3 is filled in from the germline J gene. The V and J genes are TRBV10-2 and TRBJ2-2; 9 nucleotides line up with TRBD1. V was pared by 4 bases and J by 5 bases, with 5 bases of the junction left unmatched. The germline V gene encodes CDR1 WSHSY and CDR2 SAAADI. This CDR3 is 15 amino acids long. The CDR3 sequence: CASSGRQGVTGELFF. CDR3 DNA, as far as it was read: TGCGCCAGCAGTGGCAGACAGGGGGTTACCGGGGAG.

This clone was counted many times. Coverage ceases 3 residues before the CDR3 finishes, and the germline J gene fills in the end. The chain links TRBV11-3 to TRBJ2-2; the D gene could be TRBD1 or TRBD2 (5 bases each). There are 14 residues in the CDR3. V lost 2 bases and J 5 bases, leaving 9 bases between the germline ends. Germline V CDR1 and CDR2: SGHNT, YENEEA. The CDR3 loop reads CASSLRGDTGELFF. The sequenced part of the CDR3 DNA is TGTGCCAGCAGCTTAAGAGGGGATACCGGGGAG.

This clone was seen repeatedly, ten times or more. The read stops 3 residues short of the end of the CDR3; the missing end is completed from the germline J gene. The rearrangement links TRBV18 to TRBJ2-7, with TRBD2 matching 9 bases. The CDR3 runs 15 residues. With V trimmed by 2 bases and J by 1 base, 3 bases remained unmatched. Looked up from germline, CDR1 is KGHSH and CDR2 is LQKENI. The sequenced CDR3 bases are TGTGCCAGCTCACCAGTGGCGGGAGGGTCCTACGAG. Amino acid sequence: CASSPVAGGSYE. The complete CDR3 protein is CASSPVAGGSYEQYF.

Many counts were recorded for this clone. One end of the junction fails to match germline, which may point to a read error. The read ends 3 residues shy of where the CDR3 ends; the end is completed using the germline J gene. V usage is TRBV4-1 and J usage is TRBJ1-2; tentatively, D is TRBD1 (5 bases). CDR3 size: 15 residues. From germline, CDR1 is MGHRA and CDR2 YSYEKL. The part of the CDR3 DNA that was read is TGCACCAGCAGCCAAGATACCGGCAGGGAATATGGC. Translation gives CTSSQDTGREYG. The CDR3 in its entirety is CTSSQDTGREYGYTF.

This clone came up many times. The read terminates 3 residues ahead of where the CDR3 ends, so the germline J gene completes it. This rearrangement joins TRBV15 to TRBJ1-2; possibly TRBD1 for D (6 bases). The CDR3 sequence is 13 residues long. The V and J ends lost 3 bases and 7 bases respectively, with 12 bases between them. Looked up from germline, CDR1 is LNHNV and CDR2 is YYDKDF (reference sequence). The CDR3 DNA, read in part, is TGTGCCACCAGCAGTCGAACAGGGACTGGC. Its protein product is CATSSRTGTG. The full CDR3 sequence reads CATSSRTGTGYTF.

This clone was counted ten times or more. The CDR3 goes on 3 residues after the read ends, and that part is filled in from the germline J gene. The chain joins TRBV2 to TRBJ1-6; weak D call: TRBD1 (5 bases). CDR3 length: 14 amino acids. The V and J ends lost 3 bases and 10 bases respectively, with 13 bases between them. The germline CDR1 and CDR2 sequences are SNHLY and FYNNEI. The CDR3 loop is CASSEGGIRSPLHF. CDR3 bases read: TGTGCCAGCAGTGAGGGGGGGATTCGATCACCC.

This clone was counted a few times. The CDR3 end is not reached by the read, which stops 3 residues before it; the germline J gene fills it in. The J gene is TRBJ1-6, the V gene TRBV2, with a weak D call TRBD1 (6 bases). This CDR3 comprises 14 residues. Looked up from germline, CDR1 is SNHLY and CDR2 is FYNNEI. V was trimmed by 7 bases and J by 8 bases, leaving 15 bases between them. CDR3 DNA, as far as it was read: TGTGCCAGCAACCGGGACACTGTCTATTCACCC. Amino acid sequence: CASNRDTVYSP. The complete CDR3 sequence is CASNRDTVYSPLHF.

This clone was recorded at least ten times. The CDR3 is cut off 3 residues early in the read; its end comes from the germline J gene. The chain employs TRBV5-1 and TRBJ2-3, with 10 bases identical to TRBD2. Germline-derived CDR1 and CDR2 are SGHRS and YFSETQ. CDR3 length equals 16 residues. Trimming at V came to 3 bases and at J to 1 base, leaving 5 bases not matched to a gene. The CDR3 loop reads CASSSTGTSGTDTQYF. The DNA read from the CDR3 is TGCGCCAGCAGCTCCACCGGGACTAGCGGCACAGATACG.

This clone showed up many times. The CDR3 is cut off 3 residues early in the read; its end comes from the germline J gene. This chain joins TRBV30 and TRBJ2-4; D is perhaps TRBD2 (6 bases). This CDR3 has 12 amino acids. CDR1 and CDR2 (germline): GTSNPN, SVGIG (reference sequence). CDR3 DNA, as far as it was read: TGTGCGTATTACGGGGGAAAAAACATT. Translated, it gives CAYYGGKNI. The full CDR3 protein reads CAYYGGKNIQYF.

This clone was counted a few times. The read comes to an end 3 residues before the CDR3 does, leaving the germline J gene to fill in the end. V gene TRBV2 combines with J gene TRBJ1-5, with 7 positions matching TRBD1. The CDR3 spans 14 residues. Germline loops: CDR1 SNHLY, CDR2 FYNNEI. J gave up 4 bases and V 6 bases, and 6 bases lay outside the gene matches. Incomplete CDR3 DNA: TGTGCCAGCAGAGGACAGGTAGAGAATCAGCCC. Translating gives CASRGQVENQP. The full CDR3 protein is CASRGQVENQPQHF.

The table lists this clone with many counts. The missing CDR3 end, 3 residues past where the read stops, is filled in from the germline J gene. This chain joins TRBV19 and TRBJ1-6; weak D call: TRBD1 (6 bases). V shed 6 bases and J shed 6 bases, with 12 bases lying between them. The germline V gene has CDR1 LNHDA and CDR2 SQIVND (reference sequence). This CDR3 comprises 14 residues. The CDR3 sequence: CASSGGQTNSPLHF. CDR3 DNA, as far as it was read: TGTGCCAGTAGCGGCGGACAGACTAATTCACCC.

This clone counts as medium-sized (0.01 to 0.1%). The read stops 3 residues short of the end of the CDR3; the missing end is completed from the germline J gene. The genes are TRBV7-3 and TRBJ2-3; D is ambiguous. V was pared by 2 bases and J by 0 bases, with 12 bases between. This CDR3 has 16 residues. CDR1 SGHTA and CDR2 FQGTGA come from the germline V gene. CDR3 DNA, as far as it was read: TGTGCCAGCAGCTTAGTATACTCACGAAGCACAGATACG. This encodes CASSLVYSRSTDT. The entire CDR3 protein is CASSLVYSRSTDTQYF.

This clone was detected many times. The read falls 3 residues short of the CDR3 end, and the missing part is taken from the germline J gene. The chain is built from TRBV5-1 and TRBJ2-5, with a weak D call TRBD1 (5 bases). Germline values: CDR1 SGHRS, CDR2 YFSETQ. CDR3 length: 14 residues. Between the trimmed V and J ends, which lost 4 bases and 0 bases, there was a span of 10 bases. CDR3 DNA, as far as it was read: TGCGCCAGCAGCACCCAGGGATACCAAGAGACC. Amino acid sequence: CASSTQGYQET. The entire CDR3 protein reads CASSTQGYQETQYF.

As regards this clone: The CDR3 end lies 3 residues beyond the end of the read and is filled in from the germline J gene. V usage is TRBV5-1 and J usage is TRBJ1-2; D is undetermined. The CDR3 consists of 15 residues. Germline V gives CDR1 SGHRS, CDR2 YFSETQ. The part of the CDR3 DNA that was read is TGCGCCAGCAGCTTTACCCGAAGAAGCACAGATACC. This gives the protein CASSFTRRSTDT. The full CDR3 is CASSFTRRSTDTYTF.

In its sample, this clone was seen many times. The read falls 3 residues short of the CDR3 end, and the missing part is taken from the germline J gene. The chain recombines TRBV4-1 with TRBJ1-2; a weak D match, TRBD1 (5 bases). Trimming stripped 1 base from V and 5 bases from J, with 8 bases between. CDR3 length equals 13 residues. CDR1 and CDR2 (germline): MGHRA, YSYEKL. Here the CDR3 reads CASSQGDRYGYTF. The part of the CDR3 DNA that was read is TGCGCCAGCAGCCAAGGAGACAGATATGGC.

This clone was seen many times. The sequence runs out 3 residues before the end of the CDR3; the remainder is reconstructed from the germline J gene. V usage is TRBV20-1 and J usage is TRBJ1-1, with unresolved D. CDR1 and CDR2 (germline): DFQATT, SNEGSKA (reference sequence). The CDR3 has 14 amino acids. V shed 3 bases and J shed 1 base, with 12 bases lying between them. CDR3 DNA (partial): TGCAGTGCTAGGGCGACCTCGGGGAACACTGAA. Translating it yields CSARATSGNTE. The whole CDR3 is CSARATSGNTEAFF.

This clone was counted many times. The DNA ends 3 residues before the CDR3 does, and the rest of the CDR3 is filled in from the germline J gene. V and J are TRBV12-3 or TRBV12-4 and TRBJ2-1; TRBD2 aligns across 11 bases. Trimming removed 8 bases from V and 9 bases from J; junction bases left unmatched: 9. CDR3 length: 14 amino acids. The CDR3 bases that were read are TGTGCCAGCCAACTAGCGGGGGCGGTCAGTGAG. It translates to CASQLAGAVSE. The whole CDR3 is CASQLAGAVSEQFF.